Each of the 8 T cell receptor beta chains below was sequenced from the same sample in a study of chemoradiotherapy in HPV16-positive cancers. The table came from immunoSEQ multiplex PCR; TCRdb's copy has only in-frame clones and leaves some out. The sample holds 25,000 to 40,000 clones, more than 70% seen once. The sample consisted of blood, taken from a patient who underwent chemoradiotherapy. The receptors originated from a human donor with HPV-associated anogenital cancer.

V usage is TRBV6-6 and J usage is TRBJ1-1, with TRBD1 matching over 8 bases. Losses at the gene ends were 0 bases for V and 5 bases for J; bases not matched to a gene: 5. The CDR3 totals 15 residues. CDR1 and CDR2 (germline): MNHNY, SVGAGI (reference sequence). The chain's CDR3 is CASSYSRTGTTEAFF. The DNA for the CDR3 is TGTGCCAGCAGTTACTCGAGGACAGGGACGACTGAAGCTTTCTTT.

The rearrangement uses TRBV20-1 and TRBJ1-1; D not resolved. V gave up 6 bases and J gave up 5 bases, with 10 bases separating them. Germline V gene data show CDR1 as DFQATT and CDR2 as SNEGSKA (reference sequence). The CDR3 runs 11 residues. CDR3 DNA sequence: TGCAGTGCCCTCCAGACAACTGAAGCTTTCTTT. Its translation: CSALQTTEAFF.

The chain recombines TRBV11-3 with TRBJ2-5, with D unclear. V lost 5 bases and J lost 2, with 9 bases in between. This CDR3 contains 13 residues. From germline, CDR1 is SGHNT and CDR2 YENEEA. DNA for the CDR3: TGTGCCAGCAGCCGCAACCAACAAGAGACCCAGTACTTC. Protein: CASSRNQQETQYF.

The chain couples TRBV5-6 to TRBJ1-1, with a weak D call TRBD1 (6 bases). Germline V gives CDR1 SGHDT, CDR2 YYEEEE. V shed 3 bases and J shed 2 bases, with 11 bases lying between them. CDR3 size: 14 residues. CDR3 sequence: CASSSGHINTEAFF. The CDR3 region has the DNA TGTGCCAGCAGCTCGGGACACATCAACACTGAAGCTTTCTTT.

This chain uses TRBV6-6 with TRBJ1-5, with D possibly TRBD1 on 6 matching bases. Germline assignment: CDR1 MNHNY and CDR2 SVGAGI (reference sequence). The CDR3 consists of 15 residues. V was clipped by 10 bases and J by 0 bases, with 16 bases between them. CDR3 DNA: TGTGCCACCCAACAGGGCGACTATAGCAATCAGCCCCAGCATTTT. It specifies CATQQGDYSNQPQHF.

This clone came up once. The CDR3 nucleotides read TGTGCCAGCAGCGCCCCCGAGGGACAGACGAACACTGAAGCTTTCTTT. It codes for CASSAPEGQTNTEAFF. V usage is TRBV7-9 and J usage is TRBJ1-1; 7 nucleotides agree with TRBD1. V gave up 5 bases and J gave up 1 base; unmatched junction bases: 10. Germline CDR1 SEHNR, CDR2 FQNEAQ (reference sequence). This CDR3 is 16 amino acids long.

This chain uses TRBV30 with TRBJ2-5; weak D call: TRBD1 (6 bases). The CDR3 sequence is 15 residues long. Trimming stripped 1 base from V and 2 bases from J, with 14 bases between. Germline V gene sequence: CDR1 GTSNPN, CDR2 SVGIG (reference sequence). In DNA, the CDR3 is TGTGCCTGGAGTGATGGACAGACAATGCAAGAGACCCAGTACTTC. Protein sequence: CAWSDGQTMQETQYF.

V gene TRBV28 combines with J gene TRBJ1-2; D not resolved. The CDR3 has 13 amino acids. Germline CDR1 reads MDHEN; CDR2 reads SYDVKM. V was trimmed by 2 bases and J by 8 bases, leaving 12 bases between them. CDR3 protein: CASSLGRAGGYTF. The DNA of the CDR3 is TGTGCCAGCAGTTTAGGTCGCGCGGGGGGCTACACCTTC.